The next 21 T cell receptor beta chains were all read from a single sample in a study of blood T cell repertoires in COVID-19. Some clones are missing from TCRdb's copy, which holds only in-frame ones; the method was immunoSEQ multiplex PCR. The sample has around 250,000 clones, around 86% seen once. The sample comprised peripheral blood. These receptors came from a man older than 75 with acute or convalescent COVID-19.

The V gene is TRBV12-3 or TRBV12-4, the J gene TRBJ2-7; unclear D gene. CDR3 length: 12 amino acids. With 2 bases removed from V and 3 bases from J, the gap between germline ends came to 5 bases. CDR3 protein: CASSLQNYEQYF. In DNA, the CDR3 is TGTGCCAGCAGTTTACAGAACTACGAGCAGTACTTC.

The chain carries TRBV3-1 (or the pseudogene TRBV3-2) and TRBJ1-1; 8 bases are a match to TRBD1. CDR1 and CDR2 from the germline V gene are LGHDT and YNNKEL (reference sequence). This CDR3 contains 16 residues. J lost 5 bases, V lost 7 bases, and 15 bases had no gene match. In DNA, the CDR3 is TGTGCCAGCACCTCTAGCGATGCAGGGGGCGCGACTGAAGCTTTCTTT. Encoded protein: CASTSSDAGGATEAFF.

J is TRBJ1-6 and V is TRBV6-5, with D tentatively TRBD1 (5 bases). The CDR3 sequence is 14 residues long. The V end was cut by 4 bases, the J end by 5 bases, with 9 bases between. Germline V gene sequence: CDR1 MNHEY, CDR2 SVGAGI. This chain's CDR3 is CASSSAGNNSPLHF. The CDR3 nucleotides read TGTGCCAGCAGTTCGGCAGGGAATAATTCACCCCTCCACTTT.

The gene calls are TRBV6-1 and TRBJ1-1; D uncertain. Trimming removed 3 bases from V and 1 base from J, with 9 bases in between. This CDR3 is 14 amino acids long. Germline lookup yields CDR1 MNHNS and CDR2 SASEGT. The CDR3 here is CASSDRSRNTEAFF. The CDR3 DNA sequence: TGTGCCAGCAGTGATCGATCCAGGAACACTGAAGCTTTCTTT.

The gene calls are TRBV5-1 and TRBJ1-1; 8 positions match TRBD1. The length of the CDR3 is 13 residues. Looked up from germline, CDR1 is SGHRS and CDR2 is YFSETQ. The J segment lost 1 base and the V segment lost 5 bases, leaving 1 base of the junction unmatched. CDR3 residues: CASRGQENTEAFF. Written as DNA, the CDR3 is TGCGCCAGCAGGGGACAGGAGAACACTGAAGCTTTCTTT.

CDR3 nucleotides: TGCAGCGTTGGACAGGGAATATCCCAAGGTCGTCCCAATGAGCAGTTCTTC. Translating gives CSVGQGISQGRPNEQFF. The chain carries TRBV29-1 and TRBJ2-1; 7 bases match TRBD1. CDR3 length equals 17 residues. The germline V gene has CDR1 SQVTM and CDR2 ANQGSEA. The ends lost 4 bases at V and 6 bases at J; junction bases unmatched: 18.

The chain carries TRBV13 and TRBJ1-3, with a possible D match to TRBD1 (6 bases). From germline, CDR1 is PRHDT and CDR2 FYEKMQ (reference sequence). This CDR3 has 19 amino acids. V gave up 2 bases and J gave up 0 bases, with 20 bases separating them. CDR3 DNA sequence: TGTGCCAGCAGCTTAATCCCGCCAGGACAGTCCAACTCTGGAAACACCATATATTTT. Translation: CASSLIPPGQSNSGNTIYF.

This chain joins TRBV7-2 and TRBJ2-7; 8 bases are shared with TRBD1. The ends lost 5 bases at V and 0 bases at J; junction bases unmatched: 15. The germline V gene has CDR1 SGHTA and CDR2 FQGNSA. The CDR3 is made up of 18 amino acids. The CDR3 coding sequence is TGTGCCAGCAGCCGGGCCGGGACAGGTGTTTCCGCCTCCTACGAGCAGTACTTC. Its translation: CASSRAGTGVSASYEQYF.

V usage is TRBV5-1 and J usage is TRBJ1-1; 9 bases match TRBD1. In germline, CDR1 is SGHRS, CDR2 YFSETQ. This CDR3 contains 18 residues. With V trimmed by 4 bases and J by 5 bases, 18 bases remained unmatched. CDR3 coding DNA: TGCGCCAGCAGCCCATACCTACAGGGGGCGACGGTTGGGACTGAAGCTTTCTTT. This codes for CASSPYLQGATVGTEAFF.

The J gene is TRBJ1-6, the V gene TRBV5-1, with TRBD1 identical over 9 bases. The CDR3 consists of 17 residues. V lost 0 bases and J lost 7; bases outside the gene matches: 8. Germline V lookup: CDR1 SGHRS, CDR2 YFSETQ. Here the CDR3 reads CASSLVGQGFGNSPLHF. The DNA of the CDR3 is TGCGCCAGCAGCTTGGTGGGACAGGGTTTCGGGAATTCACCCCTCCACTTT.

The chain carries TRBV9 and TRBJ2-5, with a possible D match to TRBD1 (5 bases). In germline, CDR1 is SGDLS, CDR2 YYNGEE. V shed 0 bases and J shed 2 bases, with 11 bases lying between them. The CDR3 loop spans 15 amino acids. The CDR3, as DNA: TGTGCCAGCAGCGTAGGGGGCAGGCCTCAAGAGACCCAGTACTTC. Protein: CASSVGGRPQETQYF.

This clone has only one observation. V and J are TRBV15 and TRBJ2-1; the match to TRBD1 covers 7 bases. The trim removed 8 bases at V and 2 bases at J, leaving 6 bases unmatched. Germline V CDR1 and CDR2: LNHNV, YYDKDF (reference sequence). The CDR3 extends over 14 amino acids. CDR3 nucleotides: TGTGCCACCCGGCAGGGACAGCCCTACAATGAGCAGTTCTTC. It yields the protein CATRQGQPYNEQFF.

This clone appeared a few times. J is TRBJ1-1 and V is TRBV6-5; D is unresolved. V dropped 0 bases and J dropped 0 bases, with 8 bases sitting between them. Per germline, CDR1 MNHEY and CDR2 SVGAGI. The CDR3 sequence is 15 residues long. CDR3 loop: CASSYSYGVNTEAFF. The CDR3, as DNA: TGTGCCAGCAGTTACTCGTACGGGGTGAACACTGAAGCTTTCTTT.

The sample holds one count of this clone. The chain carries TRBV3-1 (or the pseudogene TRBV3-2) and TRBJ2-2, with D hard to call. The ends were cut back, 2 bases at V and 7 bases at J, with 5 bases in the middle. Germline-derived CDR1 and CDR2 are LGHDT and YNNKEL (reference sequence). The CDR3 spans 12 residues. CDR3 nucleotide sequence: TGTGCCAGCAGCCAACAGGTCGGGGAGCTGTTTTTT. Its translation is CASSQQVGELFF.

The chain links TRBV28 to TRBJ2-7; 7 bases line up with TRBD1. The CDR3 length is 13 residues. Germline lookup yields CDR1 MDHEN and CDR2 SYDVKM. The V gene end was trimmed by 10 bases and the J gene end by 4 bases; junction bases not matched to a gene: 10. CDR3 protein: CATDATDRYEQYF. The CDR3, as DNA: TGTGCCACTGATGCGACGGACAGGTACGAGCAGTACTTC.

The V call is TRBV4-3, the J call TRBJ1-4; D possibly corresponds to TRBD1 (6 bases). The germline V gene encodes CDR1 LGHNA and CDR2 YSLEER. V gave up 0 bases and J gave up 4 bases, with 12 bases separating them. The CDR3 loop spans 16 amino acids. The CDR3 spells CASSQERTAVNEKLFF. Here the CDR3 DNA reads TGCGCCAGCAGCCAAGAGAGGACAGCGGTTAATGAAAAACTGTTTTTT.

The chain carries TRBV27 and TRBJ1-3; D is ambiguous. Germline V lookup: CDR1 MNHEY, CDR2 SMNVEV (reference sequence). The CDR3 runs 16 residues. Trimming took 6 bases from V and 0 from J, leaving 15 bases between them. The CDR3 sequence: CASRPGSLGSGNTIYF. The CDR3 DNA follows: TGTGCCAGCAGACCTGGGAGTTTGGGCTCTGGAAACACCATATATTTT.

V usage is TRBV19 and J usage is TRBJ2-1; 11 positions agree with TRBD2. The ends lost 7 bases at V and 2 bases at J; junction bases unmatched: 4. The V gene's germline CDR1 is LNHDA and CDR2 SQIVND (reference sequence). The CDR3 runs to 15 residues. CDR3 DNA sequence: TGTGCCAGTACCAGACTAGCGGGAACCTACAATGAGCAGTTCTTC. Translating gives CASTRLAGTYNEQFF.

The chain carries TRBV28 and TRBJ1-4; TRBD1 agrees at 8 bases. V trimming: 6 bases; J trimming: 5 bases; junction bases outside the gene matches: 8. This CDR3 is 15 amino acids long. From germline, CDR1 is MDHEN and CDR2 SYDVKM. DNA of the CDR3: TGTGCCAGCAGCCGCACAACAGGGGGGAATGAAAAACTGTTTTTT. The encoded protein is CASSRTTGGNEKLFF.

J is TRBJ2-7 and V is TRBV5-5; D is perhaps TRBD2 (6 bases). The germline V gene has CDR1 SGHKS and CDR2 YYEKEE (reference sequence). The CDR3 runs to 14 residues. The V gene lost 4 bases and the J gene lost 7 bases, with 18 bases spanning the gap. The CDR3 region is CASSPIHVAGEQYF. The CDR3 region has the DNA TGTGCCAGCAGCCCCATCCACGTGGCGGGAGAGCAGTACTTC.

The chain recombines TRBV12-3 or TRBV12-4 with TRBJ2-6; D not certain. V lost 3 bases to trimming and J lost 3 bases, with 3 bases between them. The CDR3 sequence is 13 residues long. The CDR3 nucleotides are TGTGCCAGCAGTTTCCATGGGGCCAACGTCCTGACTTTC. It yields the protein CASSFHGANVLTF.